This T cell receptor (beta chain) is drawn from a study of blood T cells in healthy people across ages. The use of a sample-barcoded 5' primer and a J-beta primer mix characterized a second PCR of roughly 6 to 11 cycles. Each cDNA molecule was tagged by a template-switch adaptor with 12 random nucleotides. TCRdb fed the 5' RACE reads into MiXCR, producing one record per CDR3 protein. Seen here are about 1.4 million distinct CDR3 sequences, approximately 63% observed once, and the top ten hold under 8.5%. About this clonotype itself: Its antigen is still unknown.

The CDR3 covers 13 residues. CDR1 and CDR2 from the germline V gene are SQVTM and ANQGSEA. V gave up 1 base and J gave up 1 base, with 7 bases separating them. Study-wide findings and caveats: Underestimates were what the diversity estimates from one million T cells were considered to be. A roughly linear fall in TCR beta diversity per million T cells was seen with increasing age.

The origin of this receptor is a man younger than 35 in good health. The V and J genes are TRBV29-1 and TRBJ2-5; D might be TRBD2 (6 bases). The sample was blood. In DNA form, the CDR3 reads TGCAGCGTTGAAGTTAGCGGCCAAGAGACCCAGTACTTC. Amino acid sequence: CSVEVSGQETQYF.